Listed here are 21 T cell receptor beta chains from one sample, sequenced in a study of spatial heterogeneity in lung cancer. Their antigens remain unidentified. One entry per CDR3 protein results from TCRdb running MiXCR on the 5' RACE reads. In the table there are roughly 9,000 distinct CDR3 sequences, around 6.3% of which are singletons. Findings and limits, study-wide: Expanded alpha and beta TCR counts within tumors tracked tumor mutation counts.

The sample's time point: sample taken at primary tumor resection. The sample was lung tumor tissue, taken at surgery. The receptors were sampled from a male donor with early-stage non-small cell lung cancer.

In its sample, this clonotype was seen many times. The chain links TRBV5-1 to TRBJ2-3, with D hard to call. The germline V and J ends were trimmed by 0 bases and 0 bases, with 8 bases remaining between them. The V gene's germline CDR1 is SGHRS and CDR2 YFSETQ. CDR3 size: 15 residues. CDR3 in DNA: TGCGCCAGCAGCTTGGCCCTTTCTAGCACAGATACGCAGTATTTT. Translating gives CASSLALSSTDTQYF.

Ten or more counts support this clonotype. J is TRBJ1-2 and V is TRBV6-1, with D possibly matching TRBD1 (6 bases). The length of the CDR3 is 14 residues. V was clipped by 1 base and J by 7 bases, with 13 bases between them. Germline loops: CDR1 MNHNS, CDR2 SASEGT. The CDR3 coding sequence is TGTGCCAGCAGTGAAGGCAGGGGAGGTACTGGCTACACCTTC. Translated, it gives CASSEGRGGTGYTF.

This clonotype was detected ten times or more. The V gene is TRBV18, the J gene TRBJ1-5, with TRBD1 identical over 7 bases. From germline, CDR1 is KGHSH and CDR2 LQKENI. The V segment lost 3 bases and the J segment 4 bases; nucleotides outside the gene matches: 3. The CDR3 totals 14 residues. In DNA, the CDR3 is TGTGCCAGCTCACCGGGACAGCCAAATCAGCCCCAGCATTTT. It translates to CASSPGQPNQPQHF.

This clonotype was counted ten times or more. J is TRBJ1-5 and V is TRBV4-1; 7 bases map to TRBD1. The CDR3 is 15 residues long. Trimming at V came to 0 bases and at J to 11 bases, leaving 10 bases not matched to a gene. CDR1 MGHRA and CDR2 YSYEKL come from the germline V gene. The CDR3: CASSQDRARGKSQHF. Here the CDR3 DNA reads TGCGCCAGCAGCCAAGATCGGGCCAGGGGGAAGTCCCAGCATTTT.

The chain has TRBV12-3 or TRBV12-4 and TRBJ2-1, with a possible D match to TRBD2 (5 bases). The V end lost 3 bases, the J end lost 5 bases, and 11 bases lay between the germline ends. The CDR3 is made up of 14 amino acids. CDR3 nucleotides: TGTGCCAGCAGTTTCCCCACCGGGGACAATGAGCAGTTCTTC. Its protein product is CASSFPTGDNEQFF.

With respect to this clonotype: Possible read error: a much larger clone is one base away. The chain uses TRBV4-3 and TRBJ1-6; D not resolved. The germline V gene encodes CDR1 LGHNA and CDR2 YSLEER. The CDR3 sequence is 15 residues long. CDR3 bases: TGCGCCAGCAGCCAAGAAACAGCCTATAATTCACCCCTCAACTTT. This encodes CASSQETAYNSPLNF.

This clonotype was counted at least ten times. V gene TRBV6-6 combines with J gene TRBJ1-4; D is undetermined. From germline, CDR1 is MNHNY and CDR2 SVGAGI (reference sequence). V lost 5 bases and J lost 6, with 4 bases in between. This CDR3 has 11 residues. The CDR3 DNA follows: TGTGCCAGCAGTAGAGATGAAAAACTGTTTTTT. It translates to CASSRDEKLFF.

This clonotype came up a few times. The chain has TRBV20-1 and TRBJ2-7; a weak D match, TRBD2 (7 bases). Trimming shortened V by 3 bases and J by 5 bases, and 20 bases separated the two germline ends. The CDR3 spans 15 residues. Germline-derived CDR1 and CDR2 are DFQATT and SNEGSKA (reference sequence). CDR3 protein: CSASGLVGGRDEQYF. CDR3 DNA sequence: TGCAGTGCTAGTGGCCTCGTGGGGGGGCGCGACGAGCAGTACTTC.

Relative to its sample, this clonotype is medium-sized. J is TRBJ2-1 and V is TRBV5-1, with 7 bases matching TRBD1. CDR1 SGHRS and CDR2 YFSETQ come from the germline V gene. V was clipped by 6 bases and J by 4 bases; unmatched bases: 13. This CDR3 has 16 residues. CDR3 residues: CASTEFAGGYYNEQFF. DNA of the CDR3: TGCGCCAGCACAGAATTCGCAGGGGGATATTACAATGAGCAGTTCTTC.

The chain is built from TRBV12-3 or TRBV12-4 and TRBJ2-7; D not resolved. This CDR3 contains 13 residues. V gave up 4 bases and J gave up 4 bases, with 11 bases separating them. The CDR3, as DNA: TGTGCCAGCAGTTCCCCCACTAATTACGAGCAGTACTTC. Translated: CASSSPTNYEQYF.

This clonotype was counted ten times or more. The chain joins TRBV5-4 to TRBJ1-6, with D perhaps matching TRBD1 (5 bases). Trimming stripped 2 bases from V and 9 bases from J, with 15 bases between. Germline CDR1 is SGHNT and CDR2 is YYREEE (reference sequence). The CDR3 has 15 amino acids. CDR3 coding DNA: TGTGCCAGCAGCTTCGAGCGGACAAACAGTTCACCCCTCCACTTT. The encoded protein is CASSFERTNSSPLHF.

There are many counts of this clonotype. This chain links TRBV7-2 with TRBJ1-2; 8 bases line up with TRBD1. The trim removed 0 bases at V and 7 bases at J, leaving 7 bases unmatched. This CDR3 contains 15 residues. The germline CDR1 and CDR2 sequences are SGHTA and FQGNSA. The CDR3 DNA is TGTGCCAGCAGCTTAGCCCCCCACAGGGGGTCTGGCTACACCTTC. Translated, it gives CASSLAPHRGSGYTF.

The sample holds a few counts of this clonotype. The genes are TRBV2 and TRBJ2-1; 9 bases align to TRBD2. Trimming removed 5 bases from V and 8 bases from J; junction bases left unmatched: 10. There are 15 residues in the CDR3. Looked up from germline, CDR1 is SNHLY and CDR2 is FYNNEI. CDR3 nucleotide sequence: TGTGCCAGCAGTCGTGGGCGGGGGGGGAGTTATGAGCAGTTCTTC. It yields the protein CASSRGRGGSYEQFF.

The sample holds a few counts of this clonotype. The V call is TRBV20-1, the J call TRBJ1-6; D gene unclear. V was clipped by 0 bases and J by 6 bases, with 9 bases between them. From germline, CDR1 is DFQATT and CDR2 SNEGSKA (reference sequence). The CDR3 is 14 amino acids. The CDR3 region has the DNA TGCAGTGCTAGAGATAAACAGCTTAATTCACCCCTCCACTTT. This sequence encodes CSARDKQLNSPLHF.

The chain carries TRBV25-1 and TRBJ1-2; TRBD1 is a possible D gene (5 bases). V lost 2 bases and J 0 bases, leaving 10 bases between the germline ends. The CDR3 is 15 residues long. Germline CDR1 is MGHDK and CDR2 is SYGVNS. CDR3 sequence reads: CASSEGWGANYGYTF. CDR3 bases: TGTGCCAGCAGTGAAGGGTGGGGGGCTAACTATGGCTACACCTTC.

This clonotype appeared many times. The chain links TRBV12-3 or TRBV12-4 to TRBJ1-6; 10 bases are a match to TRBD1. The CDR3 runs 15 residues. Unmatched junction bases numbered 3, after V lost 2 bases and J lost 8 bases. The CDR3 DNA sequence: TGTGCCAGCAGTTTATATGGGACAGGGGATTCACCCCTCCACTTT. It codes for CASSLYGTGDSPLHF.

This clonotype was counted between two and nine times. The chain joins TRBV27 to TRBJ2-3; 11 bases align to TRBD2. V shed 4 bases and J 1 base; nucleotides not matched to a gene: 10. Germline CDR1 MNHEY, CDR2 SMNVEV (reference sequence). This CDR3 region has 18 residues. CDR3 bases: TGTGCCAGCAGTTCTAACCGAGCGACTAGCGGGGGCACAGATACGCAGTATTTT. It codes for CASSSNRATSGGTDTQYF.

This clonotype is medium-sized by share. The genes are TRBV7-9 and TRBJ2-1, with D possibly matching TRBD1 (6 bases). The CDR3 totals 13 residues. V was cut by 3 bases and J by 9 bases, with 12 bases left in between. Germline V lookup: CDR1 SEHNR, CDR2 FQNEAQ (reference sequence). The CDR3 DNA sequence: TGTGCCAGCAGCTTTAAGGAAGGGGGTGAGCAGTTCTTC. Translating gives CASSFKEGGEQFF.

This clonotype was counted ten times or more. The chain employs TRBV28 and TRBJ1-1; unclear D gene. Germline loops: CDR1 MDHEN, CDR2 SYDVKM. The ends were cut back, 11 bases at V and 1 base at J, with 14 bases in the middle. This CDR3 spans 13 amino acids. The CDR3 coding sequence is TGTGCCCTCTCCGGACCGGCGAACACTGAAGCTTTCTTT. Protein sequence: CALSGPANTEAFF.

This clonotype was recorded at least ten times. The gene calls are TRBV3-1 and TRBJ2-1; tentative D call: TRBD2 (5 bases). Germline lookup yields CDR1 LGHDT and CDR2 YNNKEL (reference sequence). V gave up 4 bases and J gave up 9 bases, with 10 bases separating them. The CDR3 extends over 12 amino acids. The CDR3: CASSLPRGEQFF. For the CDR3, the DNA is TGTGCCAGCAGCCTCCCCCGGGGTGAGCAGTTCTTC.

V and J are TRBV28 and TRBJ2-7; 8 bases map to TRBD1. Trimming cost V 8 bases and J 2 bases; bases outside gene matches: 5. This CDR3 has 13 residues. Germline assignment: CDR1 MDHEN and CDR2 SYDVKM. The CDR3 region is CASQTGDAYEQYF. The CDR3 DNA sequence: TGTGCCAGCCAGACAGGGGACGCCTACGAGCAGTACTTC.